This T cell receptor (beta chain) was documented in a study of regulatory T cells in long-lasting Graves disease. Time point of the sample: persistent/refractory GD, antithyroid drugs over 5 years with positive TRAb. The TCR library used RNA extracted from PBMCs. CDR3-region Arm-PCR and iRepertoire HTBI primers produced the TCR beta libraries. Via MiXCR, TCRdb re-called the multiplex PCR reads, giving one row per CDR3 protein. The sample holds under 350,000 distinct CDR3 sequences, roughly a fifth seen once. Trimming cost V 1 base and J 7 bases, with 13 bases left between them. This CDR3 comprises 15 residues.

The source was peripheral blood mononuclear cells (PBMCs), collected when the disease was refractory, from a patient treated with antithyroid drugs. V is TRBV12-3 or TRBV12-4 and J is TRBJ2-2, with D possibly being TRBD1 or TRBD2 (5 bases each). The clonotype was recovered from a female donor with Graves disease. This chain's CDR3 is CASSLGDASGGELFF. Written as DNA, the CDR3 is TGTGCCAGCAGTTTAGGGGACGCCAGCGGCGGGGAGCTGTTTTTT.